The 18 T cell receptor beta chains given below trace back to one sample, sequenced in a study of blood T cell repertoires in COVID-19. Sequencing was performed with immunoSEQ multiplex PCR; in TCRdb, only in-frame clones are kept and a portion is missing. The repertoire includes 150,000 to 200,000 clones, over 75% of them detected once, and approximately 10% sits in the top ten. Sequenced material: peripheral blood. These receptors were taken from a human donor in a cohort sampled during active COVID-19.

The V gene is TRBV11-3, the J gene TRBJ2-5; TRBD2 matches 12 bases. Looked up from germline, CDR1 is SGHNT and CDR2 is YENEEA. J lost 5 bases, V lost 5 bases, and 6 bases had no gene match. The CDR3 is made up of 15 amino acids. CDR3 protein: CASSPLAGGLETQYF. The CDR3 DNA reads as TGTGCCAGCAGCCCACTAGCGGGAGGTTTGGAGACCCAGTACTTC.

Worth noting for this clone: Its ends do not fully match the called genes, so a read error is possible. CDR3: CASREGPTGQVYNEQFF. As DNA, the CDR3 is TGTGCCAGCAGAGAAGGACCGACGGGACAGGTTTACAATGAGCAGTTCTTC. This rearrangement joins TRBV6-1 to TRBJ2-1, with 8 bases matching TRBD1. This CDR3 comprises 17 residues. Germline V gives CDR1 MNHNS, CDR2 SASEGT.

The chain has TRBV10-1 and TRBJ1-1; a weak D match, TRBD1 (6 bases). With 3 bases removed from V and 5 bases from J, the gap between germline ends came to 10 bases. The CDR3 runs to 13 residues. Germline V gene lookup returns CDR1 WNHNN and CDR2 SYGVQD (reference sequence). The CDR3 bases are TGCGCCAGCAGTGAAAGGACAGTAACTGAAGCTTTCTTT. This sequence encodes CASSERTVTEAFF.

The chain uses TRBV11-3 and TRBJ2-5; 7 positions agree with TRBD1. This CDR3 contains 13 residues. J lost 1 base, V lost 6 bases, and 2 bases had no gene match. Germline CDR1 reads SGHNT; CDR2 reads YENEEA. The CDR3 DNA follows: TGTGCCAGCAGTTACAGGGGCCAAGAGACCCAGTACTTC. Its protein product is CASSYRGQETQYF.

The CDR3 DNA is TGTGCCACCAGCAGACCCAATAAAGGACAGGATGTTACGAGCTACGAGCAGTACTTC. Amino acid sequence: CATSRPNKGQDVTSYEQYF. The chain carries TRBV15 and TRBJ2-7; 7 positions agree with TRBD1. CDR3 length equals 19 residues. The trim removed 2 bases at V and 3 bases at J, leaving 19 bases unmatched. The germline CDR1 and CDR2 sequences are LNHNV and YYDKDF (reference sequence). Together with reference TRBV15 and TRBJ2-7, the CDR3 gives the full variable domain: DAMVIQNPRYQVTQFGKPVTLSCSQTLNHNVMYWYQQKSSQAPKLLFHYYDKDFNNEADTPDNFQSRRPNTSFCFLDIRSPGLGDTAMYLCATSRPNKGQDVTSYEQYFGPGTRLTVT.

The table lists this clone with a few counts. The chain combines TRBV18 with TRBJ2-2; the match to TRBD2 covers 9 bases. CDR1 is KGHSH and CDR2 is LQKENI in the germline V gene. CDR3 length: 15 amino acids. The V gene end was trimmed by 7 bases and the J gene end by 5 bases; junction bases not matched to a gene: 8. CDR3 in DNA: TGTGCCAGCTTATATAGCGGGAGCCTTACCGGGGAGCTGTTTTTT. Translating it yields CASLYSGSLTGELFF.

The chain employs TRBV5-1 and TRBJ2-1; D not certain. The V gene lost 0 bases and the J gene lost 10 bases, with 8 bases spanning the gap. The germline CDR1 and CDR2 sequences are SGHRS and YFSETQ. The CDR3 is 12 amino acids. CDR3 sequence reads: CASSLDQREQFF. The CDR3 DNA sequence: TGCGCCAGCAGCTTGGATCAGCGAGAGCAGTTCTTC.

This chain connects TRBV2 to TRBJ1-5; TRBD1 matches 9 bases. Losses at the gene ends were 2 bases for V and 0 bases for J; bases not matched to a gene: 14. The CDR3 consists of 20 residues. CDR1 is SNHLY and CDR2 is FYNNEI in the germline V gene. CDR3 sequence (DNA): TGTGCCAGCAGTGAATTAAGAGGGACAGGGACCCTATATAGCAATCAGCCCCAGCATTTT. It yields the protein CASSELRGTGTLYSNQPQHF.

The chain joins TRBV5-7 to TRBJ1-5; D is uncertain. TRBV5-7 is an ORF, with its function uncertain. The length of the CDR3 is 13 residues. Trimming stripped 1 base from V and 5 bases from J, with 7 bases between. The CDR3 bases are TGTGCCAGCAGCTTGCCGCCGGATCAGCCCCAGCATTTT. Translation: CASSLPPDQPQHF.

This clone was observed a few times. The J gene is TRBJ2-7, the V gene TRBV18, with 11 bases matching TRBD1. V shed 3 bases, J shed 0 bases, and the junction held 1 base outside the gene matches. Germline loops: CDR1 KGHSH, CDR2 LQKENI. This CDR3 is built from 15 residues. The CDR3 sequence: CASSPGTGGSYEQYF. CDR3 in DNA: TGTGCCAGCTCACCGGGGACAGGGGGCTCCTACGAGCAGTACTTC.

This clone was found a few times. The J gene is TRBJ1-5, the V gene TRBV28; no clear D gene. This CDR3 comprises 14 residues. Germline V gene lookup returns CDR1 MDHEN and CDR2 SYDVKM. With 5 bases removed from V and 0 bases from J, the gap between germline ends came to 8 bases. The CDR3 bases are TGTGCCAGCAGTACATCCGTTAGCAATCAGCCCCAGCATTTT. Its translation is CASSTSVSNQPQHF.

J is TRBJ1-1 and V is TRBV5-4; 8 bases are a match to TRBD1. The germline gives CDR1 SGHNT, CDR2 YYREEE (reference sequence). The trim removed 4 bases at V and 1 base at J, leaving 3 bases unmatched. The CDR3 is made up of 14 amino acids. As DNA, the CDR3 is TGTGCCAGCAGCACCGGACAGGGGAACACTGAAGCTTTCTTT. Translating it yields CASSTGQGNTEAFF.

The chain recombines TRBV2 with TRBJ2-5; 11 bases agree with TRBD2. V lost 7 bases, J lost 1 base, and 5 bases stayed unmatched. CDR1 SNHLY and CDR2 FYNNEI come from the germline V gene. The CDR3 length is 15 residues. The CDR3 loop is CASKPTSGIQETQYF. CDR3 in DNA: TGTGCCAGCAAGCCGACTAGCGGGATCCAAGAGACCCAGTACTTC.

This chain links TRBV19 with TRBJ2-7; the D gene is possibly TRBD1 (5 bases). CDR3 size: 13 residues. Germline CDR1 LNHDA, CDR2 SQIVND (reference sequence). The V gene lost 6 bases and the J gene lost 5 bases, with 14 bases spanning the gap. CDR3 DNA: TGTGCCAGTAGGGGTCTATTCAGGGACGAGCAGTACTTC. It translates to CASRGLFRDEQYF.

The chain carries TRBV18 and TRBJ1-1; D ambiguous. Trimming stripped 6 bases from V and 3 bases from J, with 17 bases between. The length of the CDR3 is 15 residues. CDR1 is KGHSH, CDR2 LQKENI, per germline. The CDR3 protein is CASSPGPERDTEAFF. The CDR3 DNA sequence: TGTGCCAGCTCTCCCGGCCCCGAGCGGGACACTGAAGCTTTCTTT.

CDR3 in DNA: TGTGCCAGCAGCTCCTTGGTCGGGGGGGCGCGGGAGACCCAGTACTTC. Translation: CASSSLVGGARETQYF. The rearrangement uses TRBV11-2 and TRBJ2-5; 8 positions agree with TRBD2. The CDR3 runs 16 residues. The germline CDR1 and CDR2 sequences are SGHAT and FQNNGV. V shed 4 bases and J 5 bases; nucleotides not matched to a gene: 12.

This clone has just one count. The V gene is TRBV3-1 (or the pseudogene TRBV3-2), the J gene TRBJ2-7; the match to TRBD1 covers 9 bases. Germline trimming cut 1 base from V and 6 bases from J; bases unmatched to any gene: 7. CDR1 is LGHDT, CDR2 YNNKEL, per germline (reference sequence). The CDR3 sequence is 15 residues long. This CDR3 is CASSQATGGAAEQYF. Written as DNA, the CDR3 is TGTGCCAGCAGCCAAGCAACAGGGGGCGCGGCCGAGCAGTACTTC.

The gene calls are TRBV15 and TRBJ1-4; 9 bases align to TRBD1. CDR1 is LNHNV, CDR2 YYDKDF, per germline (reference sequence). The CDR3 consists of 14 residues. V shed 5 bases and J 6 bases; nucleotides not matched to a gene: 4. CDR3 in amino acids: CATSPDRGDEKLFF. The CDR3 DNA sequence: TGTGCCACCAGCCCGGACAGGGGAGATGAAAAACTGTTTTTT.